One sample yielded the 31 T cell receptor beta chains listed below, sequenced in a study of control samples from healthy donors and cancer patients. Only in-frame clones appear in the TCRdb table, and some are missing; sequencing was by immunoSEQ multiplex PCR. The sample carries around 81,000 clones, 93% recorded once. Material: blood. Every receptor here comes from a woman aged 25 to 45 in good health.

This chain uses TRBV30 with TRBJ1-1; D remains unclear. V was cut by 2 bases and J by 7 bases, with 8 bases left in between. CDR1 and CDR2 (germline): GTSNPN, SVGIG (reference sequence). The CDR3 consists of 11 residues. Written as DNA, the CDR3 is TGTGCCTGGAGTAATATGCTTGAAGCTTTCTTT. Amino acids: CAWSNMLEAFF.

A note on this clone: This sample includes further DNA sequences coding for the same CDR3. The chain uses TRBV19 and TRBJ2-1; 13 nucleotides match TRBD2. The CDR3 length is 15 residues. Trimming removed 4 bases from V and 3 bases from J; junction bases left unmatched: 0. Germline V gene sequence: CDR1 LNHDA, CDR2 SQIVND (reference sequence). The CDR3, as DNA: TGTGCCAGTAGTAGACTAGCGGGGGGCTACAATGAGCAGTTCTTC. The encoded protein is CASSRLAGGYNEQFF. The full variable domain, its missing parts supplied by reference TRBV19 and TRBJ2-1, is DGGITQSPKYLFRKEGQNVTLSCEQNLNHDAMYWYRQDPGQGLRLIYYSQIVNDFQKGDIAEGYSVSREKKESFPLTVTSAQKNPTAFYLCASSRLAGGYNEQFFGPGTRLTVL.

This clone was observed a few times. This rearrangement joins TRBV7-9 to TRBJ1-1; the D gene is possibly TRBD1 (6 bases). V lost 1 base to trimming and J lost 3 bases, with 6 bases between them. Germline V gives CDR1 SEHNR, CDR2 FQNEAQ (reference sequence). CDR3 length: 13 residues. CDR3 bases: TGTGCCAGCAGCTTAGGGGGGCACACTGAAGCTTTCTTT. Translating it yields CASSLGGHTEAFF.

The chain is built from TRBV28 and TRBJ2-6, with D uncertain. This CDR3 contains 15 residues. Between the trimmed V and J ends, which lost 1 base and 3 bases, there was a span of 7 bases. CDR1 and CDR2 from the germline V gene are MDHEN and SYDVKM. For the CDR3, the DNA is TGTGCCAGCAGTTTATATAGGAGTGGGGCCAACGTCCTGACTTTC. Its protein is CASSLYRSGANVLTF.

The chain employs TRBV11-2 and TRBJ2-3; tentative D call: TRBD2 (6 bases). Germline loops: CDR1 SGHAT, CDR2 FQNNGV. V lost 6 bases and J lost 0, with 16 bases in between. This CDR3 region has 16 residues. The CDR3 here is CASRSRGGASTDTQYF. In DNA form, the CDR3 reads TGTGCCAGCAGGAGTAGGGGCGGGGCTAGCACAGATACGCAGTATTTT.

J is TRBJ1-2 and V is TRBV5-1; maybe TRBD1 (5 bases). This CDR3 comprises 16 residues. The ends were cut back, 0 bases at V and 6 bases at J, with 18 bases in the middle. The germline V gene encodes CDR1 SGHRS and CDR2 YFSETQ. CDR3: CASSLESFVTDDGYTF. In DNA form, the CDR3 reads TGCGCCAGCAGCTTGGAATCCTTTGTGACAGACGATGGCTACACCTTC.

This clone was observed a handful of times. The chain couples TRBV5-4 to TRBJ1-1, with D unclear. The CDR3 is 15 residues long. V gave up 2 bases and J gave up 1 base, with 12 bases separating them. The germline V gene has CDR1 SGHNT and CDR2 YYREEE (reference sequence). In DNA, the CDR3 is TGTGCCAGCAGCTTTAGACCGGGCCGGAACACTGAAGCTTTCTTT. Amino acid sequence: CASSFRPGRNTEAFF.

This chain uses TRBV6-5 with TRBJ1-6, with 7 nucleotides matching TRBD1. V lost 2 bases, J lost 7 bases, and 8 bases stayed unmatched. The germline CDR1 and CDR2 sequences are MNHEY and SVGAGI. The CDR3 is made up of 16 amino acids. The CDR3 sequence is CASSYLDRMGNSPLHF. For the CDR3, the DNA is TGTGCCAGCAGTTACCTGGACAGGATGGGGAATTCACCCCTCCACTTT.

The chain joins TRBV6-5 to TRBJ2-7; no firm D call. The CDR3 is 11 amino acids. The germline gives CDR1 MNHEY, CDR2 SVGAGI. V was pared by 7 bases and J by 4 bases, with 8 bases between. The DNA of the CDR3 is TGTGCCAGCAAAGATTTTTACGAGCAGTACTTC. This encodes CASKDFYEQYF.

This rearrangement joins TRBV12-3 or TRBV12-4 to TRBJ2-2; 7 nucleotides align to TRBD1. The DNA matches TRBJ1-4 better at its end, which makes the J call doubtful. This CDR3 has 13 amino acids. CDR3 loop: CASSLAQGVKLFF. In DNA form, the CDR3 reads TGTGCCAGCAGTTTAGCGCAGGGGGTAAAACTGTTTTTT.

The chain joins TRBV18 to TRBJ1-2; D gene uncertain. V lost 2 bases, J lost 0 bases, and 7 bases lay in between. The CDR3 has 14 amino acids. Germline V CDR1 and CDR2: KGHSH, LQKENI. CDR3 amino acids: CASSPVGSNYGYTF. DNA for the CDR3: TGTGCCAGCTCACCAGTCGGATCTAACTATGGCTACACCTTC.

The chain joins TRBV11-3 to TRBJ2-1, with TRBD2 identical over 10 bases. Germline V gives CDR1 SGHNT, CDR2 YENEEA. This CDR3 spans 14 amino acids. The ends lost 4 bases at V and 3 bases at J; junction bases unmatched: 0. The CDR3 nucleotides are TGTGCCAGCAGCTCTAGCGGGAGCTACAATGAGCAGTTCTTC. It specifies CASSSSGSYNEQFF.

The chain carries TRBV29-1 and TRBJ1-1; TRBD1 is a possible D gene (6 bases). Germline CDR1 and CDR2: SQVTM and ANQGSEA. The CDR3 is 15 residues long. With 3 bases removed from V and 2 bases from J, the gap between germline ends came to 16 bases. The CDR3: CSVDFGRTVNTEAFF. In DNA, the CDR3 is TGCAGCGTTGATTTTGGTAGGACAGTCAACACTGAAGCTTTCTTT. Full variable domain (remainder filled in from reference TRBV29-1 and TRBJ1-1): SAVISQKPSRDICQRGTSLTIQCQVDSQVTMMFWYRQQPGQSLTLIATANQGSEATYESGFVIDKFPISRPNLTFSTLTVSNMSPEDSSIYLCSVDFGRTVNTEAFFGQGTRLTVV.

CDR3 DNA sequence: TGTGCCAGCACTCCTCTCCGACAGGGGAGGGGAAACACCATATATTTT. Translation: CASTPLRQGRGNTIYF. The V gene is TRBV19, the J gene TRBJ1-3, with 8 nucleotides matching TRBD1. Germline trimming cut 9 bases from V and 4 bases from J; bases unmatched to any gene: 14. Germline CDR1 and CDR2: LNHDA and SQIVND (reference sequence). The CDR3 sequence is 16 residues long.

The CDR3 nucleotides are TGTGCCACCAGCGAAAGGTGGGCGTCCCAGCATTTT. Encoded protein: CATSERWASQHF. J is TRBJ1-5 and V is TRBV15; no clear D. Between the trimmed V and J ends, which lost 5 bases and 11 bases, there was a span of 13 bases. The CDR3 is 12 residues long. Germline V lookup: CDR1 LNHNV, CDR2 YYDKDF (reference sequence).

This chain connects TRBV9 to TRBJ2-5; TRBD1 agrees at 7 bases. This CDR3 is 15 amino acids long. Trimming at V came to 4 bases and at J to 4 bases, leaving 10 bases not matched to a gene. CDR1 is SGDLS, CDR2 YYNGEE, per germline. The CDR3 DNA is TGTGCCAGCAGCCCGCAATATACAGGGGCAGAGACCCAGTACTTC. This encodes CASSPQYTGAETQYF. The full variable domain, with the rest looked up from reference TRBV9 and TRBJ2-5, is DSGVTQTPKHLITATGQRVTLRCSPRSGDLSVYWYQQSLDQGLQFLIQYYNGEERAKGNILERFSAQQFPDLHSELNLSSLELGDSALYFCASSPQYTGAETQYFGPGTRLLVL.

The chain recombines TRBV10-3 with TRBJ1-2, with D possibly TRBD1 on 6 matching bases. Germline V CDR1 and CDR2: ENHRY, SYGVKD. This CDR3 is 15 amino acids long. Trimming cost V 6 bases and J 7 bases, with 21 bases left between them. The CDR3 nucleotides read TGTGCCATCAGAGTCCGGGACAAGGTCAACCTTGGCTACACCTTC. Amino acid sequence: CAIRVRDKVNLGYTF.

This clone was observed a single time. The chain recombines TRBV5-4 with TRBJ1-1, with D uncertain. Germline V gene lookup returns CDR1 SGHNT and CDR2 YYREEE (reference sequence). Trimming left V 4 bases short and J 0 bases short, with 16 bases between. The CDR3 has 16 amino acids. In nucleotides, the CDR3 is TGTGCCAGCAGCCATGGTGGGTCAAAAATGAACACTGAAGCTTTCTTT. This sequence encodes CASSHGGSKMNTEAFF.

This rearrangement joins TRBV11-2 to TRBJ2-1; 8 nucleotides match TRBD1. This CDR3 comprises 15 residues. Per the germline V gene, CDR1 is SGHAT and CDR2 is FQNNGV. Germline trimming cut 3 bases from V and 8 bases from J; bases unmatched to any gene: 9. CDR3 loop: CASSFSQGAFDEQFF. The CDR3 bases are TGTGCCAGCAGCTTCAGCCAGGGGGCCTTCGATGAGCAGTTCTTC. Complete variable domain (other parts from reference TRBV11-2 and TRBJ2-1): EAGVAQSPRYKIIEKRQSVAFWCNPISGHATLYWYQQILGQGPKLLIQFQNNGVVDDSQLPKDRFSAERLKGVDSTLKIQPAKLEDSAVYLCASSFSQGAFDEQFFGPGTRLTVL.

The genes are TRBV18 and TRBJ1-1; 7 positions agree with TRBD1. Germline V gene sequence: CDR1 KGHSH, CDR2 LQKENI. The V gene end was trimmed by 4 bases and the J gene end by 5 bases; junction bases not matched to a gene: 7. The CDR3 is 14 residues long. The CDR3 loop is CASSRQTGVTEAFF. The CDR3 bases are TGTGCCAGCTCACGACAAACAGGGGTTACTGAAGCTTTCTTT.

The J gene is TRBJ1-6, the V gene TRBV3-1 (or the pseudogene TRBV3-2), with D uncertain. Looked up from germline, CDR1 is LGHDT and CDR2 is YNNKEL (reference sequence). The CDR3 length is 16 residues. V lost 1 base, J lost 6 bases, and 13 bases lay in between. DNA of the CDR3: TGTGCCAGCAGCCAAGGAGGCGGGATAAGTAATTCACCCCTCCACTTT. Translated, it gives CASSQGGGISNSPLHF.

The genes are TRBV5-5 and TRBJ1-5; perhaps TRBD1 as D (5 bases). This CDR3 has 15 amino acids. Per germline, CDR1 SGHKS and CDR2 YYEKEE (reference sequence). V lost 4 bases and J lost 4, with 15 bases in between. In DNA form, the CDR3 reads TGTGCCAGCAGCACGCAGGGTTCTGAGAATCAGCCCCAGCATTTT. Its protein product is CASSTQGSENQPQHF.

The V call is TRBV5-1, the J call TRBJ2-1; TRBD2 agrees at 9 bases. This CDR3 spans 16 amino acids. V shed 0 bases, J shed 4 bases, and the junction held 5 bases outside the gene matches. Germline CDR1 reads SGHRS; CDR2 reads YFSETQ. CDR3 sequence: CASSLVPSGEYNEQFF. CDR3 in DNA: TGCGCCAGCAGCTTGGTGCCTAGCGGGGAATACAATGAGCAGTTCTTC. Looking up the rest from reference TRBV5-1 and TRBJ2-1 gives the full variable domain: KAGVTQTPRYLIKTRGQQVTLSCSPISGHRSVSWYQQTPGQGLQFLFEYFSETQRNKGNFPGRFSGRQFSNSRSEMNVSTLELGDSALYLCASSLVPSGEYNEQFFGPGTRLTVL.

J is TRBJ2-6 and V is TRBV18, with unresolved D. The germline V gene has CDR1 KGHSH and CDR2 LQKENI. The CDR3 loop spans 18 amino acids. Trimming took off 2 bases at V and 4 bases at J, with 18 bases between the two ends. CDR3 sequence reads: CASSPSLYTAAGANVLTF. Here the CDR3 DNA reads TGTGCCAGCTCACCATCCCTATACACCGCTGCCGGGGCCAACGTCCTGACTTTC.

The count of this clone is one. V and J are TRBV12-3 or TRBV12-4 and TRBJ1-2; D unresolved. CDR3 size: 13 residues. V lost 0 bases and J lost 5, with 7 bases in between. This CDR3 reads CASSLAVTYGYTF. The CDR3 DNA reads TGTGCCAGCAGTTTAGCAGTCACATATGGCTACACCTTC.

The chain carries TRBV24-1 and TRBJ2-7, with 9 positions matching TRBD1. V lost 12 bases, J lost 1 base, and 12 bases stayed unmatched. This CDR3 is 15 amino acids long. Germline CDR1 KGHDR, CDR2 SFDVKD. The CDR3 loop reads CAPGTGSDESYEQYF. As DNA, the CDR3 is TGTGCCCCGGGGACAGGGAGCGACGAGTCCTACGAGCAGTACTTC.

This rearrangement joins TRBV6-5 to TRBJ2-3; TRBD1 aligns across 7 bases. The CDR3 spans 15 residues. After removal of 4 bases from V and 6 bases from J, the junction contained 10 bases not matched to a gene. Germline-derived CDR1 and CDR2 are MNHEY and SVGAGI. CDR3 sequence reads: CASSSEGAGRDTQYF. DNA for the CDR3: TGTGCCAGCAGTTCAGAGGGGGCCGGTAGGGATACGCAGTATTTT.

This sequence joins TRBV19 and TRBJ2-1; 11 nucleotides agree with TRBD2. The CDR3 sequence is 18 residues long. Germline CDR1 reads LNHDA; CDR2 reads SQIVND (reference sequence). Trimming took 1 base from V and 1 from J; bases not matched to a gene: 6. The CDR3 here is CASSIGLAGGWSYNEQFF. The DNA of the CDR3 is TGTGCCAGTAGTATAGGGCTAGCGGGAGGTTGGTCCTACAATGAGCAGTTCTTC.

This chain connects TRBV5-1 to TRBJ2-3; 8 bases fit TRBD1. The ends lost 6 bases at V and 1 base at J; junction bases unmatched: 7. Germline V lookup: CDR1 SGHRS, CDR2 YFSETQ. This CDR3 comprises 15 residues. The CDR3 loop is CASTRSGQGTDTQYF. As DNA, the CDR3 is TGCGCCAGCACCAGGTCGGGACAGGGCACAGATACGCAGTATTTT.

This rearrangement joins TRBV11-2 to TRBJ2-5, with D possibly TRBD2 on 6 matching bases. Trimming removed 5 bases from V and 7 bases from J, with 17 bases in between. Germline assignment: CDR1 SGHAT and CDR2 FQNNGV. This CDR3 contains 14 residues. The CDR3 DNA sequence: TGTGCCAGCAGCCTGACGGGGGTCGGACCGACCCAGTACTTC. Protein product: CASSLTGVGPTQYF. Variable domain in full (rest from reference TRBV11-2 and TRBJ2-5): EAGVAQSPRYKIIEKRQSVAFWCNPISGHATLYWYQQILGQGPKLLIQFQNNGVVDDSQLPKDRFSAERLKGVDSTLKIQPAKLEDSAVYLCASSLTGVGPTQYFGPGTRLLVL.

With regard to this clone: In the same sample, other DNA sequences code for this CDR3. The rearrangement links TRBV3-1 (or the pseudogene TRBV3-2) to TRBJ2-7; D not resolved. Between the trimmed V and J ends, which lost 6 bases and 4 bases, there was a span of 10 bases. This CDR3 is 12 amino acids long. Germline CDR1 reads LGHDT; CDR2 reads YNNKEL (reference sequence). As DNA, the CDR3 is TGTGCCAGCAGTCTGAGAGGTTACGAGCAGTACTTC. As protein: CASSLRGYEQYF.